This T cell receptor beta chain was found in a study of blood T cell repertoires in COVID-19. Study overall: Italy, Spain and the United States were the sources of the convalescent and acute COVID-19 samples.

Germline CDR1 SGHTA, CDR2 FQGTGA. Between the trimmed V and J ends, which lost 5 bases and 1 base, there was a span of 13 bases. There are 15 residues in the CDR3. Measured with immunoSEQ multiplex PCR; TCRdb has only the in-frame clones, and not every one. The table shows around 100,000 clones, with more than 80% occurring only once. The specimen was peripheral blood. The source is a woman aged 55-69 years with COVID-19, enrolled during active disease. This chain links TRBV7-3 with TRBJ2-3, with D possibly matching TRBD2 (6 bases). The CDR3 reads CASSPPGLGTDTQYF. In nucleotides, the CDR3 is TGTGCCAGCAGCCCTCCGGGACTTGGCACAGATACGCAGTATTTT.